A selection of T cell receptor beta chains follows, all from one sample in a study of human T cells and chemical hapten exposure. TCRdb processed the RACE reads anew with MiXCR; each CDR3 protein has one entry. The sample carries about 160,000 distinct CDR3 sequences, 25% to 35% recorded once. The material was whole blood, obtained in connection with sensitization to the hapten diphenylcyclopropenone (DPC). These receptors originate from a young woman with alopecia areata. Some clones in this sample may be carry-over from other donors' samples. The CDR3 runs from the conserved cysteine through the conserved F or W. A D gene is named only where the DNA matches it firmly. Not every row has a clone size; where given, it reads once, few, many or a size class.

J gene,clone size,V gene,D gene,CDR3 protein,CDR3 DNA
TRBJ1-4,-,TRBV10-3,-,CAISESTTGPEKLFF,TGTGCCATCAGTGAGTCGACGACAGGTCCCGAAAAACTGTTTTTT
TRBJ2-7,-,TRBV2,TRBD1,CASSRGTGYEQYF,TGTGCCAGCAGTCGTGGGACAGGGTACGAGCAGTACTTC
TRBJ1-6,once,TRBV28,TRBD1,CASSTFARGSNNSPLHF,TGTGCCAGCAGCACATTTGCCAGGGGGTCGAATAATTCACCCCTCCACTTT
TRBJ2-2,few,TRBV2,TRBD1,CASSSTGTGYTGELFF,TGTGCCAGCAGTTCCACCGGGACAGGATACACCGGGGAGCTGTTTTTT
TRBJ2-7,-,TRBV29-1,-,CSVVRGQDEQYF,TGCAGCGTTGTCAGGGGCCAGGACGAGCAGTACTTC
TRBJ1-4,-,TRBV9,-,CASSAEGPRGSNEKLFF,TGTGCCAGCAGCGCTGAGGGGCCCCGGGGTTCAAATGAAAAACTGTTTTTT
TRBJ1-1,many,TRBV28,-,CASSPGQRNTEAFF,TGTGCCAGCAGTCCCGGACAGAGGAACACTGAAGCTTTCTTT
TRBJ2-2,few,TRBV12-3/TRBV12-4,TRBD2,CASRRGTSSTGELFF,TGTGCCAGCAGGCGGGGGACTAGTTCCACCGGGGAGCTGTTTTTT
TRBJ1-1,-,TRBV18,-,CASSLPGGRGPRNTEAFF,TGTGCCAGCTCCCTACCGGGGGGGCGCGGCCCGAGGAACACTGAAGCTTTCTTT
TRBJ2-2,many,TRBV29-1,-,CSTSKNTGELFF,TGCAGCACTAGCAAAAACACCGGGGAGCTGTTTTTT
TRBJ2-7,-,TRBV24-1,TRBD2,CATSESGLATNSYEQYF,TGTGCCACCAGTGAATCGGGACTAGCGACAAACTCCTACGAGCAGTACTTC
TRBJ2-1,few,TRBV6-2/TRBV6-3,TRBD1,CASSPPRQGLSYNEQFF,TGTGCCAGCAGTCCACCCCGACAGGGCCTCTCCTACAATGAGCAGTTCTTC
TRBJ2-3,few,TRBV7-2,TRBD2,CASSFSGGGNTQYF,TGTGCCAGCAGCTTTTCCGGGGGGGGGAATACGCAGTATTTT
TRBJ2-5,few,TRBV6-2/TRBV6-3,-,CASSSHETQYF,TGTGCCAGCAGCTCGCATGAGACCCAGTACTTC
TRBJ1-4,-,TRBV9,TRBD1,CASTKPRDRGKKLFF,TGTGCCAGCACCAAGCCCCGGGACAGGGGTAAAAAACTGTTTTTT
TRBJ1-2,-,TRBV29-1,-,CSVDVRGGMDYGYTF,TGCAGCGTGGACGTCCGGGGGGGAATGGACTATGGCTACACCTTC
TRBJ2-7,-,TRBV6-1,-,CASSEAGAALYEQYF,TGTGCCAGCAGTGAAGCGGGGGCGGCTTTGTACGAGCAGTACTTC
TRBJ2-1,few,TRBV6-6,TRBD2,CASSWSGTSGVYNEQFF,TGTGCCAGCAGTTGGTCGGGGACTAGCGGAGTCTACAATGAGCAGTTCTTC
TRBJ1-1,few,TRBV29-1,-,CSGGDTNTEAFF,TGCAGCGGGGGGGACACGAACACTGAAGCTTTCTTT
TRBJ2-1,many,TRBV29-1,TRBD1,CSVLGQGTYNEQFF,TGCAGCGTTTTGGGACAGGGGACCTACAATGAGCAGTTCTTC
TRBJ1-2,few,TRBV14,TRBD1,CASSQRQGATMDYTF,TGTGCCAGCAGCCAAAGACAGGGAGCCACTATGGACTACACCTTC
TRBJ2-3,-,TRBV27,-,CASSFTSLKDTQYF,TGTGCCAGCAGTTTCACTAGCTTGAAAGATACGCAGTATTTT
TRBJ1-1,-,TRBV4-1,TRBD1,CASSQGGTGVLMNTEAFF,TGCGCCAGCAGCCAAGGCGGGACAGGGGTACTAATGAACACTGAAGCTTTCTTT
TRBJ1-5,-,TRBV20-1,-,CSARSNQPQHF,TGCAGTGCTAGAAGCAATCAGCCCCAGCATTTT
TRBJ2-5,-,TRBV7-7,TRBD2,CASSLAVAGGIETQYF,TGTGCCAGCAGCTTAGCGGTAGCGGGAGGAATAGAGACCCAGTACTTC
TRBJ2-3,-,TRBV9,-,CASSVDWHTDTQYF,TGTGCCAGCAGCGTAGACTGGCACACAGATACGCAGTATTTT
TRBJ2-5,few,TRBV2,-,CASQTGEGGVQETQYF,TGTGCCAGCCAGACAGGAGAAGGAGGGGTCCAAGAGACCCAGTACTTC
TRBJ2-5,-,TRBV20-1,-,CSAPPLGLAETQYF,TGCAGTGCCCCCCCGCTGGGGCTGGCAGAGACCCAGTACTTC
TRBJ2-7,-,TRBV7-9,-,CASSPSRPHEQYF,TGTGCCAGCAGCCCCTCCCGTCCCCACGAGCAGTACTTC
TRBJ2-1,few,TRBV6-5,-,CASRRGAQQNEQFF,TGTGCCAGCAGGAGGGGCGCCCAACAGAATGAGCAGTTCTTC
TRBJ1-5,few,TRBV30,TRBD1,CAWSVDRTSRGSQPQHF,TGTGCCTGGAGTGTCGACCGCACTAGCAGGGGGAGTCAGCCCCAGCATTTT
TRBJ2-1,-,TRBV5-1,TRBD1,CASSFIFTGQPKDNEQFF,TGCGCCAGCAGCTTTATCTTTACGGGACAGCCCAAAGACAATGAGCAGTTCTTC
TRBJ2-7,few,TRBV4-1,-,CASSQAPPGVSTQRYEQYF,TGCGCCAGCAGCCAAGCCCCCCCCGGGGTTTCCACCCAGCGGTACGAGCAGTACTTC
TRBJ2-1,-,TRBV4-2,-,CASSQGDREGEQFF,TGTGCCAGCAGCCAAGGTGACAGGGAGGGAGAGCAGTTCTTC
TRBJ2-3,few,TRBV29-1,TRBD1,CSVETGGVDTQYF,TGCAGCGTTGAAACAGGGGGCGTTGATACGCAGTATTTT
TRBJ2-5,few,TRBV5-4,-,CASSPRTVGETQYF,TGTGCCAGCAGCCCCCGGACAGTGGGGGAGACCCAGTACTTC
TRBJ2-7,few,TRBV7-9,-,CASSAGDNEQYF,TGTGCCAGCAGCGCCGGGGACAACGAGCAGTACTTC
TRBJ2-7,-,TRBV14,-,CASSVGVVREQYF,TGTGCCAGCAGCGTAGGGGTGGTCCGCGAGCAGTACTTC
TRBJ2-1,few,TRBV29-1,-,CSAGTADNEQFF,TGCAGCGCAGGGACTGCTGACAATGAGCAGTTCTTC
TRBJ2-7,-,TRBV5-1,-,CASSLTPSAFYEQYF,TGCGCCAGCAGCTTAACTCCTAGCGCCTTCTACGAGCAGTACTTC
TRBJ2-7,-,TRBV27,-,CASSPSSEYEQYF,TGTGCCAGCAGCCCCTCATCCGAATACGAGCAGTACTTC
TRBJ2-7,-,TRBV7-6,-,CASSLVQGTVYEQYF,TGTGCCAGCAGCCTAGTCCAGGGTACAGTCTACGAGCAGTACTTC
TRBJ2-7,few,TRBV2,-,CASSGMGRGSYEQYF,TGTGCCAGCAGTGGTATGGGGCGGGGAAGCTACGAGCAGTACTTC
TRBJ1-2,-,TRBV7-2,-,CASSLASQGGYTF,TGTGCCAGCAGCTTAGCATCCCAGGGGGGCTACACCTTC
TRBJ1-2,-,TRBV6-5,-,CASSYDPGYGYTF,TGTGCCAGCAGTTACGATCCAGGGTATGGCTACACCTTC
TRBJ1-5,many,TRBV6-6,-,CAQLRDLYCQPQHF,TGTGCTCAGCTGAGGGACTTGTATTGTCAGCCCCAGCATTTT
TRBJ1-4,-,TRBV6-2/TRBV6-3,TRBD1,CASSSWDSNEKLFF,TGTGCCAGCAGTTCCTGGGACAGCAATGAAAAACTGTTTTTT
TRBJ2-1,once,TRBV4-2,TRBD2,CASSIAGSQNNEQFF,TGTGCCAGCAGCATAGCGGGGTCTCAGAACAATGAGCAGTTCTTC
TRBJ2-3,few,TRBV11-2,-,CASSLVGSPNTQYF,TGTGCCAGCAGCTTAGTAGGTAGCCCGAATACGCAGTATTTT
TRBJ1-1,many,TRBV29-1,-,CSVKQGRSNTEAFF,TGCAGCGTAAAGCAGGGGCGATCGAACACTGAAGCTTTCTTT
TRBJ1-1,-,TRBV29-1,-,CSVGLGNTEAFF,TGCAGCGTTGGGCTGGGGAACACTGAAGCTTTCTTT
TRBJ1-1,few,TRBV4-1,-,CASSQDPGTEAFF,TGCGCCAGCAGCCAAGATCCAGGGACTGAAGCTTTCTTT
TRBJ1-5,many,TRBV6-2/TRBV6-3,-,CASSYLGQPFNQPQHF,TGTGCCAGCAGTTACCTCGGACAGCCCTTCAATCAGCCCCAGCATTTT
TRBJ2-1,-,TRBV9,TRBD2,CASSRSGSSGNEQFF,TGTGCCAGCAGCCGCAGCGGGAGTTCTGGCAATGAGCAGTTCTTC
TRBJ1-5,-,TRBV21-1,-,CASSKNQPQHF,TGTGCCAGCAGCAAAAATCAGCCCCAGCATTTT